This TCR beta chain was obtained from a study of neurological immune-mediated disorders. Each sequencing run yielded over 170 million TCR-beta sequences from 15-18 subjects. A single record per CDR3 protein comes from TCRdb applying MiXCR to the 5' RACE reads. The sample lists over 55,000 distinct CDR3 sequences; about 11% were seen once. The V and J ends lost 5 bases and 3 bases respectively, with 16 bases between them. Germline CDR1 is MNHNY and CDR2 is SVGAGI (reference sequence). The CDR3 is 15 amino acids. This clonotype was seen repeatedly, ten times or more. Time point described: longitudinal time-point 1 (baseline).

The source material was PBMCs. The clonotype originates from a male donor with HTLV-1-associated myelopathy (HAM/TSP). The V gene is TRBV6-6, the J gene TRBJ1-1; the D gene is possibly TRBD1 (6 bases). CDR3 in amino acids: CASSPIGGTDTEAFF. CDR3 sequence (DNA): TGTGCCAGCAGTCCAATCGGGGGCACCGACACTGAAGCTTTCTTT.